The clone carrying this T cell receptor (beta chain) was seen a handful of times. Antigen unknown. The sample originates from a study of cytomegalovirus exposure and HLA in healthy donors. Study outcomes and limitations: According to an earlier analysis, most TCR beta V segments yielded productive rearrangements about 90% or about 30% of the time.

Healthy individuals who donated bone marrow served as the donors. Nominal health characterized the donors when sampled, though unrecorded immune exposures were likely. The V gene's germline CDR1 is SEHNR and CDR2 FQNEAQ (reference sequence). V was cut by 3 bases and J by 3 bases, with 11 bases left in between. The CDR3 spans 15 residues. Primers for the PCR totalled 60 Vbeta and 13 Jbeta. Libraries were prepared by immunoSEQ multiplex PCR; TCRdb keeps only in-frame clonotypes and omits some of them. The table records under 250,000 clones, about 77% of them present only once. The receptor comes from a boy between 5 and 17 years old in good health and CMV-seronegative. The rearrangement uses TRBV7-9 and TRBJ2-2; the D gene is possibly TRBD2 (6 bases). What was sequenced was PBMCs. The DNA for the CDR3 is TGTGCCAGCAGCTTCGGAGGGGTTGACACCGGGGAGCTGTTTTTT. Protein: CASSFGGVDTGELFF.